The following is a T cell receptor (beta chain) sequence with its context. The antigen is not known. The data originate from a study of cytomegalovirus exposure and HLA in healthy donors. Study-level findings and limits: A likely sequencing artifact accounted for one observed cluster of highly shared sequence variants. What TCR beta sequences reportedly achieved was accurate prediction of HLA-A and HLA-B alleles in most subjects.

The germline V gene encodes CDR1 SGHNT and CDR2 YYREEE (reference sequence). CDR3 length: 17 amino acids. The J segment lost 5 bases and the V segment lost 4 bases, leaving 13 bases of the junction unmatched. Primers for the PCR totalled 60 Vbeta and 13 Jbeta. Produced via immunoSEQ multiplex PCR; TCRdb's table is partial and in-frame only. The sample table includes some 130,000 clones. Sequencing used PBMCs. The TCR was taken from a man between 18 and 29 years old in good health and CMV-seronegative. The V gene is TRBV5-4, the J gene TRBJ2-5, with 11 bases aligning to TRBD2. CDR3 coding DNA: TGTGCCAGCAGCCCGCAGTGGGGACTAGCGGAGTGGGAGACCCAGTACTTC. Its protein is CASSPQWGLAEWETQYF.